A single sample is the source of the 7 T cell receptor beta chains below, sequenced in a study of T cells in Graves' hyperthyroidism and ophthalmopathy. RNA transcripts provided the source from which TCR beta CDR3 regions were amplified. HTBI primers drove first-round RT-PCR of the TCR CDR3. TCRdb redid the calling of the multiplex PCR reads with MiXCR, one entry per CDR3 protein. Among hundreds of thousands of distinct CDR3 sequences listed, about 20% were seen once. The sample consisted of blood. Receptor source: a man aged 25 to 45 with Graves' ophthalmopathy.

This clonotype was seen at least ten times. The rearrangement uses TRBV7-2 and TRBJ2-1; TRBD2 agrees at 9 bases. Losses at the gene ends were 2 bases for V and 0 bases for J; bases not matched to a gene: 5. The germline CDR1 and CDR2 sequences are SGHTA and FQGNSA. The CDR3 is 17 amino acids. The CDR3 spells CASSLTGLADSYNEQFF. The DNA for the CDR3 is TGTGCCAGCAGCTTAACGGGACTAGCCGACTCCTACAATGAGCAGTTCTTC.

This clonotype was found a few times. The chain recombines TRBV14 with TRBJ2-7, with D tentatively TRBD1 (6 bases). The CDR3 spans 15 residues. Germline CDR1 reads SGHDN; CDR2 reads FVKESK. V shed 6 bases and J shed 3 bases, with 18 bases lying between them. CDR3 in amino acids: CASRKTGNPNYEQYF. The CDR3 coding sequence is TGTGCCAGCAGGAAAACAGGGAATCCTAACTACGAGCAGTACTTC. Combining the CDR3 with reference TRBV14 and TRBJ2-7 gives the whole variable domain EAGVTQFPSHSVIEKGQTVTLRCDPISGHDNLYWYRRVMGKEIKFLLHFVKESKQDESGMPNNRFLAERTGGTYSTLKVQPAELEDSGVYFCASRKTGNPNYEQYFGPGTRLTVT.

The chain couples TRBV25-1 to TRBJ2-5; the D gene is possibly TRBD1 (5 bases). Germline loops: CDR1 MGHDK, CDR2 SYGVNS. V shed 6 bases and J shed 5 bases, with 7 bases lying between them. The CDR3 has 11 residues. The CDR3 reads CASRWGETQYF. The CDR3 DNA reads as TGTGCCAGCAGGTGGGGCGAGACCCAGTACTTC.

This clonotype was detected many times. J is TRBJ1-1 and V is TRBV6-5; possibly TRBD1 for D (5 bases). Trimming took 0 bases from V and 5 from J, leaving 7 bases between them. The CDR3 runs 13 residues. Germline CDR1 and CDR2: MNHEY and SVGAGI. The CDR3 DNA reads TGTGCCAGCAGTTACTCTCAGGGAACTGAAGCTTTCTTT. Translating it yields CASSYSQGTEAFF.

The chain employs TRBV20-1 and TRBJ2-1; TRBD2 aligns across 10 bases. Unmatched junction bases numbered 12, after V lost 0 bases and J lost 7 bases. This CDR3 comprises 17 residues. The germline CDR1 and CDR2 sequences are DFQATT and SNEGSKA (reference sequence). DNA of the CDR3: TGCAGTGCTAGAGATGGTCGACTAGCGGGCAGGTCGAATGAGCAGTTCTTC. Its protein product is CSARDGRLAGRSNEQFF.

The rearrangement links TRBV9 to TRBJ1-4, with D possibly TRBD1 on 5 matching bases. With 4 bases removed from V and 10 bases from J, the gap between germline ends came to 14 bases. There are 13 residues in the CDR3. The germline V gene has CDR1 SGDLS and CDR2 YYNGEE. The CDR3 DNA follows: TGTGCCAGCAGCTCTCTGACAGAAGGAAAACTGTTTTTT. It translates to CASSSLTEGKLFF.

At least ten counts were recorded for this clonotype. The J gene is TRBJ1-2, the V gene TRBV28; TRBD1 agrees at 9 bases. The CDR3 contains 17 residues. Per germline, CDR1 MDHEN and CDR2 SYDVKM. V gave up 5 bases and J gave up 2 bases; unmatched junction bases: 12. The CDR3 spells CASSPSPGQGQNYGYTF. The CDR3 DNA reads as TGTGCCAGCAGTCCCTCCCCGGGACAGGGTCAGAACTATGGCTACACCTTC.